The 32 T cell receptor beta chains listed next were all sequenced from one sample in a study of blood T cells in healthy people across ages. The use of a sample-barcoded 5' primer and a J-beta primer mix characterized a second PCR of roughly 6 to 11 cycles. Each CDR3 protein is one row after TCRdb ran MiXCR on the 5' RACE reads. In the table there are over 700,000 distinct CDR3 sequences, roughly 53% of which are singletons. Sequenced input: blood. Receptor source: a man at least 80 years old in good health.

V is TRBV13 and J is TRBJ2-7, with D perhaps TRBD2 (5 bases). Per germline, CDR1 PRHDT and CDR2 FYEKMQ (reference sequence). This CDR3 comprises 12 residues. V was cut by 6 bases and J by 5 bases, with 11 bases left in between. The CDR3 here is CASRRGSHEQYF. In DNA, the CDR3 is TGTGCCAGCAGGAGAGGGAGTCACGAGCAGTACTTC. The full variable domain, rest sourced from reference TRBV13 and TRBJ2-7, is AAGVIQSPRHLIKEKRETATLKCYPIPRHDTVYWYQQGPGQDPQFLISFYEKMQSDKGSIPDRFSAQQFSDYHSELNMSSLELGDSALYFCASRRGSHEQYFGPGTRLTVT.

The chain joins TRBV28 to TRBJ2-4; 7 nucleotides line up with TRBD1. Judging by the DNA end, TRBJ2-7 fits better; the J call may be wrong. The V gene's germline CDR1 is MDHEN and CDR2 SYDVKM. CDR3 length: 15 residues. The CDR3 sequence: CASGRLIGQVYEQYF. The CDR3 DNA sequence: TGTGCCAGCGGTAGACTAATAGGACAGGTCTACGAGCAGTACTTC.

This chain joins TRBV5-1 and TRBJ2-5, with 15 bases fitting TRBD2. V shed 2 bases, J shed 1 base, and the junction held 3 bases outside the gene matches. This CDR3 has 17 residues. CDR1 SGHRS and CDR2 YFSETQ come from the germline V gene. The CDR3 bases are TGCGCCAGCAGCTTCCCGGGACTAGCGGGAGGCCAAGAGACCCAGTACTTC. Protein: CASSFPGLAGGQETQYF.

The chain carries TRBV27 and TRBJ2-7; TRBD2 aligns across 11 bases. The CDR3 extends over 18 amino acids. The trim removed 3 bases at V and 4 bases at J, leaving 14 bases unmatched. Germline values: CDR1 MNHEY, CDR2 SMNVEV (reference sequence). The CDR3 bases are TGTGCCAGCAGTTTCTCACCCTTACTAGCGGGAGAGGTTTACGAGCAGTACTTC. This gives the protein CASSFSPLLAGEVYEQYF.

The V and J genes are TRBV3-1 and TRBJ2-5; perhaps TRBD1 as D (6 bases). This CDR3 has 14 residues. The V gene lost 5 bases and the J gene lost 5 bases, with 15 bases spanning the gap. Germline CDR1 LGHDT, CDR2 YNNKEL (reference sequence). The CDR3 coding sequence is TGTGCCAGCAGCTCGACAGGTCCAAGGGAGACCCAGTACTTC. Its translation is CASSSTGPRETQYF.

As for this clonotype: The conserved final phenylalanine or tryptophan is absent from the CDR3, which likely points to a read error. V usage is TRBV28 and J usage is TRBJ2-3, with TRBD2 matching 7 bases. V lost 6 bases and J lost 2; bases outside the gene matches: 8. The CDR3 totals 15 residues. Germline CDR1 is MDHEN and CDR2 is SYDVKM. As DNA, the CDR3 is TGTGCCAGCAGCCCACCGGGACTACCCACAGATACGCAGTATCTT. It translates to CASSPPGLPTDTQYL.

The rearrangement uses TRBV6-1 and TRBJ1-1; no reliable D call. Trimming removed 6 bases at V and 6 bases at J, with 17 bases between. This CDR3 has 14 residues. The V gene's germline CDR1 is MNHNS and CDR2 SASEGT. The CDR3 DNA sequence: TGTGCCAGCAGAGTGACACTACGGGAGGCTGAAGCTTTCTTT. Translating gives CASRVTLREAEAFF.

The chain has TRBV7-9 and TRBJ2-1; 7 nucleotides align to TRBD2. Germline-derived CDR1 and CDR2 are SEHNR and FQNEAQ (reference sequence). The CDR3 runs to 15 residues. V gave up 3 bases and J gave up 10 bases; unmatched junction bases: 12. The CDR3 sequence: CASSFPGGRVMEQFF. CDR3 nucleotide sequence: TGTGCCAGCAGCTTCCCCGGAGGGAGGGTGATGGAGCAGTTCTTC.

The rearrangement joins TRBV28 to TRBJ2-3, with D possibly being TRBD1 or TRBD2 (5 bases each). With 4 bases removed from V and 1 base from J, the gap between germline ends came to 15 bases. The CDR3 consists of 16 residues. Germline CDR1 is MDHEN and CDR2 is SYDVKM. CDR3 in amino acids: CASSYLPGRGTDTQYF. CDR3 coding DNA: TGTGCCAGCAGTTATCTTCCGGGACGGGGCACAGATACGCAGTATTTT.

CDR3 bases: TGTGCCATCAGTGACCTAGGGGGGAATCAGCCCCAGCATTTT. Translating gives CAISDLGGNQPQHF. This rearrangement joins TRBV10-3 to TRBJ1-5; TRBD1 is a possible D gene (6 bases). Trimming cost V 3 bases and J 4 bases, with 10 bases left between them. The CDR3 is made up of 14 amino acids. The germline V gene encodes CDR1 ENHRY and CDR2 SYGVKD.

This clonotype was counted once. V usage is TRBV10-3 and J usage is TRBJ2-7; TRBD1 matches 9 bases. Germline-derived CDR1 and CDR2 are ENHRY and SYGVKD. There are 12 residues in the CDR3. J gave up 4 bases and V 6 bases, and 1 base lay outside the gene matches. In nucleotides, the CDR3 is TGTGCCATCAGGGACAGGGGTTACGAGCAGTACTTC. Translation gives CAIRDRGYEQYF.

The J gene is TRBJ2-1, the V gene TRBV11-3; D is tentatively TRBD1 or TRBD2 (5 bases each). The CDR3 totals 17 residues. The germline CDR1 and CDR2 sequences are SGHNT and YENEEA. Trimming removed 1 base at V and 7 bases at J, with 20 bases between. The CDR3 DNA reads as TGTGCCAGCAGCTTAGGCACCAGAGGGGATAACATGAATGAGCAGTTCTTC. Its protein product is CASSLGTRGDNMNEQFF.

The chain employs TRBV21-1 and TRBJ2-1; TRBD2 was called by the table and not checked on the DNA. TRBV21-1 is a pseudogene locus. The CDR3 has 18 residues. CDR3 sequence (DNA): TGTGCCAGCAGCAAACATTGCACCGCGCGTGAGGTCGCGGATGAGCAGTTCTTC. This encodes CASSKHCTAREVADEQFF.

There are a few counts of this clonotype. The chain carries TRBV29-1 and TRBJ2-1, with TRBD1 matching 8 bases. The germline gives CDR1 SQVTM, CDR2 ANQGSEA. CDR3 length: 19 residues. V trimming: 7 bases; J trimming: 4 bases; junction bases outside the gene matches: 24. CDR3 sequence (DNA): TGCAGCGCGAAGTCACGGACAGGGTTCATTAGCGACCCGTACAATGAGCAGTTCTTC. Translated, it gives CSAKSRTGFISDPYNEQFF.

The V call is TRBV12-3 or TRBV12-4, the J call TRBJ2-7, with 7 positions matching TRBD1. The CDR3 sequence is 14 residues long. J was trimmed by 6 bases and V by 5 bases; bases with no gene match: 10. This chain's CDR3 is CASSPPGQICEQYF. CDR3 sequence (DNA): TGTGCCAGCAGTCCACCGGGACAGATCTGCGAGCAGTACTTC.

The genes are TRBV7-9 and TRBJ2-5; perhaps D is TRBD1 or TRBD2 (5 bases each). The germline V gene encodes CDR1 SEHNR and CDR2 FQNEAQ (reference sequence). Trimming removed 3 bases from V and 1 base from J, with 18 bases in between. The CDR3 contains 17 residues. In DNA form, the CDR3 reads TGTGCCAGCAGCTTCTTTCCCGGGGCCACCTCCCAAGAGACCCAGTACTTC. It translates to CASSFFPGATSQETQYF.

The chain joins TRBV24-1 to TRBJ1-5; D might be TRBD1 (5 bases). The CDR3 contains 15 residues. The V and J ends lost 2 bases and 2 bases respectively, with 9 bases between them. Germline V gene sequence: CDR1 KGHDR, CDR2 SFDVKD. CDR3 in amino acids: CATSDSARGNQPQHF. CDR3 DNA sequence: TGTGCCACCAGTGATTCCGCCAGGGGCAATCAGCCCCAGCATTTT.

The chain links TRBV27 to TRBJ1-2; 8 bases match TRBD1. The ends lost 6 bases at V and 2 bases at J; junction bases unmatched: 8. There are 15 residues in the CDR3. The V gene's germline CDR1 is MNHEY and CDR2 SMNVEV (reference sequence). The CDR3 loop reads CASSQGTGVNYGYTF. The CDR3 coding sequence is TGTGCCAGCAGCCAAGGGACAGGAGTCAACTATGGCTACACCTTC.

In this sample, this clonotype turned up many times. In DNA form, the CDR3 reads TGTGCCAGCAGTTACTCGAACGTTAATGAGCAGTTCTTC. This codes for CASSYSNVNEQFF. The chain is built from TRBV6-5 and TRBJ2-1; D is uncertain. The CDR3 extends over 13 amino acids. CDR1 MNHEY and CDR2 SVGAGI come from the germline V gene. V shed 0 bases and J shed 7 bases, with 7 bases lying between them.

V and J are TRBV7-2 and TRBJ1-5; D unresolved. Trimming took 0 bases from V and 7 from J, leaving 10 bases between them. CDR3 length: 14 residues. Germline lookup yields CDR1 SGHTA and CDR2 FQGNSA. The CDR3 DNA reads TGTGCCAGCAGCTTAGCAGGGAGAGCGCAGCCCCAGCATTTT. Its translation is CASSLAGRAQPQHF.

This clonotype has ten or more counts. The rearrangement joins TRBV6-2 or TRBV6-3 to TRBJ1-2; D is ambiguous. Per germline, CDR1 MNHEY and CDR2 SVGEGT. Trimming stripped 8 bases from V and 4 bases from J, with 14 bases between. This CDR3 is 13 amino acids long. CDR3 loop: CASCFTDSYGYTF. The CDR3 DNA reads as TGTGCCAGCTGTTTTACCGACTCCTATGGCTACACCTTC.

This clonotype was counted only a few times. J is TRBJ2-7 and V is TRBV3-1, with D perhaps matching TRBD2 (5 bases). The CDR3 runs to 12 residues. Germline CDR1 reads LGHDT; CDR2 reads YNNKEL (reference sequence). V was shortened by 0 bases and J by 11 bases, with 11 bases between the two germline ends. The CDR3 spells CASSQDHLAEYF. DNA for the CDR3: TGTGCCAGCAGCCAAGATCATCTAGCAGAGTACTTC.

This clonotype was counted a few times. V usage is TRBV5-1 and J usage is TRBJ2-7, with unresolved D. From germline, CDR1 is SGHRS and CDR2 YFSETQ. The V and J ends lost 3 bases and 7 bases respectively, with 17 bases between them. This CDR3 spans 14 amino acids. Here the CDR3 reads CASSSGSTLGEQYF. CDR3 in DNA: TGCGCCAGCAGCTCCGGTAGCACCCTTGGGGAGCAGTACTTC.

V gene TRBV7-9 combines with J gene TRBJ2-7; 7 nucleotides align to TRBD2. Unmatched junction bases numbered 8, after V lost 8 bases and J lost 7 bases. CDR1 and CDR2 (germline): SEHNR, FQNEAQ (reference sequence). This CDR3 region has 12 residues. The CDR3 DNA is TGTGCCAGCGGCAAGGGAGGGCGGGAGCAGTACTTC. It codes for CASGKGGREQYF. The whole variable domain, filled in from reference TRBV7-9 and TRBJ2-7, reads DTGVSQNPRHKITKRGQNVTFRCDPISEHNRLYWYRQTLGQGPEFLTYFQNEAQLEKSRLLSDRFSAERPKGSFSTLEIQRTEQGDSAMYLCASGKGGREQYFGPGTRLTVT.

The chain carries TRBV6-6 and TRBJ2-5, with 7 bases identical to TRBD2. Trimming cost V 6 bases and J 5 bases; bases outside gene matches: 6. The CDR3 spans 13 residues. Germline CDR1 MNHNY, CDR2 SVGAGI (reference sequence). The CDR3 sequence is CASSPPGGETQYF. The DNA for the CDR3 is TGTGCCAGCAGCCCCCCCGGGGGGGAGACCCAGTACTTC.

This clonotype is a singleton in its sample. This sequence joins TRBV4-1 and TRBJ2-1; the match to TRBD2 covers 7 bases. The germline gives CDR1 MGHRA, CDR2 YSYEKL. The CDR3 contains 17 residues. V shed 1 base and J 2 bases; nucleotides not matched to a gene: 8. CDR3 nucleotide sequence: TGCGCCAGCAGCCAAGCAGGCGGGAGTACAACCTACAATGAGCAGTTCTTC. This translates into CASSQAGGSTTYNEQFF.

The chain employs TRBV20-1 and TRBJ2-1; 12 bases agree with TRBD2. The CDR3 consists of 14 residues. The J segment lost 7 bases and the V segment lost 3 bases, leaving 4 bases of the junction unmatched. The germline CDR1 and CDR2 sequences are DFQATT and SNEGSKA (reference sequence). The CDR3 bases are TGCAGTGCTAGGTGGACTAGCGGGATGAATGAGCAGTTCTTC. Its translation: CSARWTSGMNEQFF.

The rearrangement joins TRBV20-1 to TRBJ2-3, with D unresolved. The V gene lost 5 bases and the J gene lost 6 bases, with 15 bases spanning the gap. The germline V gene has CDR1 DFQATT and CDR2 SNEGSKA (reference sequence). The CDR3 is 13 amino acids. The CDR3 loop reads CSAFPGLGDTQYF. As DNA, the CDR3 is TGCAGTGCTTTTCCGGGCCTGGGGGATACGCAGTATTTT.

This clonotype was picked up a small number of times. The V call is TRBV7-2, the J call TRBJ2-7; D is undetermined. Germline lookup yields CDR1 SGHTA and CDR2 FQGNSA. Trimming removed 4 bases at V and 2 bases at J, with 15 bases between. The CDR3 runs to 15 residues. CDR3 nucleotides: TGTGCCAGCAGCTCAGCCTGGGGTTCTGCCTACGAGCAGTACTTC. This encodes CASSSAWGSAYEQYF.

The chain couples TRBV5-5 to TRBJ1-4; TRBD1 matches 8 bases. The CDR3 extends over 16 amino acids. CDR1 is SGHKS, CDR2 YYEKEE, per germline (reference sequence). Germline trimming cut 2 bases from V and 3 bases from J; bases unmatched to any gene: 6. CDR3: CASSLQGVRSNEKLFF. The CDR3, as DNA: TGTGCCAGCAGCTTACAGGGGGTACGGTCTAATGAAAAACTGTTTTTT.

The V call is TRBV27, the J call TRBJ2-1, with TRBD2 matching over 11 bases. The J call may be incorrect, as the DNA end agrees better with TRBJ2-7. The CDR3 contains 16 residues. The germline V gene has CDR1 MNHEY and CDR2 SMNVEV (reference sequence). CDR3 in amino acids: CASRTISGRAINEQYF. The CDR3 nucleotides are TGTGCCAGCAGGACGATTAGCGGGAGGGCCATCAATGAGCAGTACTTC.

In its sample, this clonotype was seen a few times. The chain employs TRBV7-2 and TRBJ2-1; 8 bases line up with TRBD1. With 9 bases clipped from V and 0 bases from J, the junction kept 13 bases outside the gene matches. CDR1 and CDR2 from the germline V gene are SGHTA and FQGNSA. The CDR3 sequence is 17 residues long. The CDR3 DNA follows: TGTGCCAGTAGTTCCGGACAGGGCCCCATCTCCTACAATGAGCAGTTCTTC. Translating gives CASSSGQGPISYNEQFF.